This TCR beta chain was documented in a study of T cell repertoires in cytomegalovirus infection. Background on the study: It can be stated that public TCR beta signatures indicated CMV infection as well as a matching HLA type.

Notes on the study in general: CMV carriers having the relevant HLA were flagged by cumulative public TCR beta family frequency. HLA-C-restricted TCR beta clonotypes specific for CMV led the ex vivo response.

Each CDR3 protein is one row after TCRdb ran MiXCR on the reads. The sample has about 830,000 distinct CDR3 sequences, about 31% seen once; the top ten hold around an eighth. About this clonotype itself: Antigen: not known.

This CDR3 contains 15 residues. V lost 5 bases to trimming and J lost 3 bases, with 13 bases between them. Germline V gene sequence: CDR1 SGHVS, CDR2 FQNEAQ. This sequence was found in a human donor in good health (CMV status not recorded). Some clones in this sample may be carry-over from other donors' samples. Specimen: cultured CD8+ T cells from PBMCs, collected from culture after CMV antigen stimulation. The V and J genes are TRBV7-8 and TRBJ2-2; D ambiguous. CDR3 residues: CASSLDPSDTGELFF. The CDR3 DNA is TGTGCCAGCAGCCTTGACCCCTCAGACACCGGGGAGCTGTTTTTT.